These 31 T cell receptor beta chains originate from one sample sequenced in a study of blood T cells in healthy people across ages (dated by TCRdb to between 2014 and 2017). Libraries were made using 5' RACE. Sequencing was carried out with an Illumina HiSeq 2500. A second PCR of roughly 6 to 11 cycles was run with a J-beta primer mix and a sample-barcoded 5' primer. TCRdb took the public reads, trimmed them with fastp at Q25, ran MiXCR for clone calling and kept in-frame beta chains. Entries that share a CDR3 protein sequence are merged under the most common genes and DNA. The sample includes about 830,000 distinct CDR3 sequences, with approximately 65% observed a single time. The ten largest clones capture 28% of the sample. Sequencing was done on a sample of blood. The origin of the receptors is a young man in good health.

This clonotype was seen more than once but under ten times. The genes are TRBV12-3 or TRBV12-4 and TRBJ1-5; maybe TRBD1 (5 bases). V lost 3 bases to trimming and J lost 6 bases, with 12 bases between them. The CDR3 sequence is 14 residues long. The CDR3 DNA sequence: TGTGCCAGCAGTTTCGCGGCAGGGAGTCAGCCCCAGCATTTT. Its protein is CASSFAAGSQPQHF.

This clonotype has a single count. The chain links TRBV25-1 to TRBJ2-1; 9 bases are a match to TRBD2. The CDR3 covers 16 residues. Trimming cost V 4 bases and J 4 bases; bases outside gene matches: 8. Germline values: CDR1 MGHDK, CDR2 SYGVNS. In nucleotides, the CDR3 is TGTGCCAGCAGTGCCCGAGGCGGGGGGGCTTACAATGAGCAGTTCTTC. This sequence encodes CASSARGGGAYNEQFF.

Only a few counts were recorded for this clonotype. The CDR3 DNA sequence: TGTGCCAGCAGTTACTCGAACAGGGTTAGGGATGAAAAACTGTTTTTT. It codes for CASSYSNRVRDEKLFF. This chain links TRBV6-6 with TRBJ1-4; D possibly corresponds to TRBD1 (6 bases). V was pared by 0 bases and J by 6 bases, with 14 bases between. Germline CDR1 reads MNHNY; CDR2 reads SVGAGI (reference sequence). This CDR3 comprises 16 residues.

This chain joins TRBV4-3 and TRBJ2-1; 7 bases are shared with TRBD1. Germline-derived CDR1 and CDR2 are LGHNA and YSLEER. V trimming: 4 bases; J trimming: 9 bases; junction bases outside the gene matches: 12. This CDR3 has 15 amino acids. The CDR3 is CASSLRSGTAGEQFF. In DNA form, the CDR3 reads TGCGCCAGCAGCCTGAGGTCCGGGACAGCCGGTGAGCAGTTCTTC.

The sample holds a few counts of this clonotype. CDR3 sequence reads: CASSVIPTNTEAFF. The CDR3 DNA reads TGTGCCAGCAGCGTAATCCCGACTAACACTGAAGCTTTCTTT. This sequence joins TRBV9 and TRBJ1-1; D remains unclear. The V end was cut by 1 base, the J end by 2 bases, with 9 bases between. CDR3 size: 14 residues. Germline V gene sequence: CDR1 SGDLS, CDR2 YYNGEE.

The gene calls are TRBV10-3 and TRBJ1-4; 7 positions agree with TRBD1. The V segment lost 2 bases and the J segment 8 bases; nucleotides outside the gene matches: 8. This CDR3 spans 15 amino acids. CDR1 and CDR2 from the germline V gene are ENHRY and SYGVKD. CDR3 amino acids: CAISEPGQAGEKLFF. Here the CDR3 DNA reads TGTGCCATCAGTGAGCCAGGACAGGCAGGGGAAAAACTGTTTTTT.

This clonotype was observed a handful of times. The chain is built from TRBV7-9 and TRBJ2-1; D possibly corresponds to TRBD1 (5 bases). The V and J ends lost 5 bases and 6 bases respectively, with 8 bases between them. Germline CDR1 and CDR2: SEHNR and FQNEAQ (reference sequence). The CDR3 consists of 12 residues. The chain's CDR3 is CASSTGGNEQFF. The CDR3 bases are TGTGCCAGCAGCACAGGCGGCAATGAGCAGTTCTTC.

The chain joins TRBV20-1 to TRBJ1-5; 10 nucleotides line up with TRBD1. Germline lookup yields CDR1 DFQATT and CDR2 SNEGSKA (reference sequence). V gave up 5 bases and J gave up 9 bases; unmatched junction bases: 10. There are 14 residues in the CDR3. The CDR3 spells CSAQTGGGVGPQHF. CDR3 bases: TGCAGTGCTCAGACAGGGGGCGGGGTAGGGCCCCAGCATTTT.

In its sample, this clonotype was seen a few times. Its ends do not fully match the called genes, so a read error is possible. The chain employs TRBV13 and TRBJ2-4, with TRBD1 matching over 7 bases. From germline, CDR1 is PRHDT and CDR2 FYEKMQ (reference sequence). The CDR3 has 14 amino acids. The CDR3 spells CASSLQGVQNIQYF. DNA for the CDR3: TGTGCCAGCAGCTTACAGGGGGTCCAAAACATCCAGTACTTC.

The genes are TRBV28 and TRBJ2-5; 13 positions match TRBD2. This CDR3 region has 15 residues. Unmatched junction bases numbered 2, after V lost 4 bases and J lost 3 bases. Germline V gene sequence: CDR1 MDHEN, CDR2 SYDVKM. The CDR3 is CASSSLAGGEETQYF. The DNA of the CDR3 is TGTGCCAGCAGTTCACTAGCGGGGGGGGAAGAGACCCAGTACTTC.

Details on this clonotype: The junction shows a germline mismatch at one end, possibly a read error. The V gene is TRBV29-1, the J gene TRBJ1-2, with a weak D call TRBD1 (6 bases). Germline values: CDR1 SQVTM, CDR2 ANQGSEA. The CDR3 length is 13 residues. The CDR3 spells CSVEGGKDYGYTF. In DNA form, the CDR3 reads TGCAGCGTCGAGGGGGGAAAGGACTATGGCTATACCTTC. Drawing the rest from reference TRBV29-1 and TRBJ1-2, the complete variable domain is SAVISQKPSRDICQRGTSLTIQCQVDSQVTMMFWYRQQPGQSLTLIATANQGSEATYESGFVIDKFPISRPNLTFSTLTVSNMSPEDSSIYLCSVEGGKDYGYTFGSGTRLTVV.

This rearrangement joins TRBV5-1 to TRBJ2-1, with D hard to call. Germline loops: CDR1 SGHRS, CDR2 YFSETQ. This CDR3 contains 16 residues. Trimming cost V 6 bases and J 6 bases, with 22 bases left between them. The DNA of the CDR3 is TGCGCCAGCACCATCTCCGTAGGTTCTTCGGGCAATGAGCAGTTCTTC. Encoded protein: CASTISVGSSGNEQFF. The full variable domain, in which reference TRBV5-1 and TRBJ2-1 provide the parts outside the CDR3, is KAGVTQTPRYLIKTRGQQVTLSCSPISGHRSVSWYQQTPGQGLQFLFEYFSETQRNKGNFPGRFSGRQFSNSRSEMNVSTLELGDSALYLCASTISVGSSGNEQFFGPGTRLTVL.

This rearrangement joins TRBV29-1 to TRBJ2-3; 9 nucleotides line up with TRBD2. Per the germline V gene, CDR1 is SQVTM and CDR2 is ANQGSEA. The trim removed 3 bases at V and 5 bases at J, leaving 6 bases unmatched. The CDR3 consists of 14 residues. The CDR3 is CSVEVGLAIDTQYF. In DNA, the CDR3 is TGCAGCGTTGAGGTCGGACTAGCGATAGATACGCAGTATTTT.

The V gene is TRBV6-2 or TRBV6-3, the J gene TRBJ1-2; D unclear. The CDR3 totals 12 residues. V was clipped by 5 bases and J by 4 bases, with 8 bases between them. The germline V gene encodes CDR1 MNHEY and CDR2 SVGEGT. DNA of the CDR3: TGTGCCAGCAGTGAGGACTTCTATGGCTACACCTTC. It specifies CASSEDFYGYTF.

V is TRBV18 and J is TRBJ2-7; perhaps TRBD2 as D (5 bases). V was shortened by 5 bases and J by 5 bases, with 13 bases between the two germline ends. CDR1 is KGHSH and CDR2 is LQKENI in the germline V gene. This CDR3 spans 13 amino acids. DNA of the CDR3: TGTGCCAGCTCAACCCAACCGAGGGACGAGCAGTACTTC. Amino acids: CASSTQPRDEQYF.

The chain has TRBV7-9 and TRBJ2-2; tentative D call: TRBD1 (6 bases). V was trimmed by 9 bases and J by 2 bases, leaving 19 bases between them. CDR1 and CDR2 from the germline V gene are SEHNR and FQNEAQ (reference sequence). CDR3 size: 16 residues. The CDR3 DNA is TGTGCCAGGGGATCGAATCCGGGACACAACACCGGGGAGCTGTTTTTT. Its protein is CARGSNPGHNTGELFF.

V usage is TRBV20-1 and J usage is TRBJ2-4; 11 bases match TRBD2. With the DNA end fitting TRBJ2-7 better, the J assignment may be wrong. CDR3 length: 14 amino acids. CDR1 and CDR2 (germline): DFQATT, SNEGSKA (reference sequence). The CDR3 sequence: CSAETSGGNYEQYF. Written as DNA, the CDR3 is TGCAGTGCTGAAACTAGCGGGGGAAACTACGAGCAGTACTTC.

This clonotype was counted only a few times. The chain couples TRBV7-9 to TRBJ2-1; TRBD1 is a possible D gene (6 bases). Per the germline V gene, CDR1 is SEHNR and CDR2 is FQNEAQ (reference sequence). Trimming stripped 4 bases from V and 3 bases from J, with 10 bases between. The CDR3 consists of 14 residues. The CDR3, as DNA: TGTGCCAGCAGCTCGGGACAAAACTACAATGAGCAGTTCTTC. This translates into CASSSGQNYNEQFF. The full variable domain, its missing parts supplied by reference TRBV7-9 and TRBJ2-1, is DTGVSQNPRHKITKRGQNVTFRCDPISEHNRLYWYRQTLGQGPEFLTYFQNEAQLEKSRLLSDRFSAERPKGSFSTLEIQRTEQGDSAMYLCASSSGQNYNEQFFGPGTRLTVL.

CDR3 sequence: CASSMTGGRETQYF. The CDR3 region has the DNA TGTGCCAGCAGCATGACAGGGGGGAGGGAGACCCAGTACTTC. This chain links TRBV7-2 with TRBJ2-7, with 9 bases identical to TRBD1. The J call is uncertain, as TRBJ2-5 better fits the DNA end. From germline, CDR1 is SGHTA and CDR2 FQGNSA. This CDR3 comprises 14 residues.

In DNA form, the CDR3 reads TGTGCCAGCCGAATGTATGAAAAACTGTTTTTT. The encoded protein is CASRMYEKLFF. The chain employs TRBV7-9 and TRBJ1-4; no firm D call. Trimming took off 8 bases at V and 6 bases at J, with 7 bases between the two ends. The CDR3 spans 11 residues. Germline V gene lookup returns CDR1 SEHNR and CDR2 FQNEAQ (reference sequence).

This chain joins TRBV7-2 and TRBJ1-6, with D tentatively TRBD1 (6 bases). Germline values: CDR1 SGHTA, CDR2 FQGNSA. The V gene lost 9 bases and the J gene lost 7 bases, with 13 bases spanning the gap. CDR3 size: 13 residues. The DNA of the CDR3 is TGTGCCAGTCTTAGGACAGTCAATTCACCCCTCCACTTT. Encoded protein: CASLRTVNSPLHF.

The chain recombines TRBV15 with TRBJ2-2, with D perhaps given as TRBD1 or TRBD2 (5 bases each). Germline V gives CDR1 LNHNV, CDR2 YYDKDF (reference sequence). Trimming shortened V by 8 bases and J by 4 bases, and 14 bases separated the two germline ends. The CDR3 is 14 amino acids. CDR3 residues: CATRVGPSTGELFF. The CDR3 nucleotides are TGTGCCACCCGAGTGGGACCCTCCACCGGGGAGCTGTTTTTT.

The chain is built from TRBV25-1 and TRBJ2-1; perhaps TRBD2 as D (6 bases). The CDR3 runs to 16 residues. Germline V gene data show CDR1 as MGHDK and CDR2 as SYGVNS. V was trimmed by 1 base and J by 3 bases, leaving 13 bases between them. CDR3 in DNA: TGTGCCAGCAGTGAATCGGCGGGGACCGACTACAATGAGCAGTTCTTC. This translates into CASSESAGTDYNEQFF.

This clonotype was seen a handful of times. V gene TRBV4-2 combines with J gene TRBJ2-7, with TRBD1 matching 8 bases. V was clipped by 0 bases and J by 2 bases; unmatched bases: 18. The CDR3 is made up of 20 amino acids. The V gene's germline CDR1 is LGHNA and CDR2 YNFKEQ. The CDR3 reads CASSQDREFLPGQVTYEQYF. The DNA of the CDR3 is TGTGCCAGCAGCCAAGATAGGGAGTTTTTGCCGGGACAGGTCACCTACGAGCAGTACTTC.

The J gene is TRBJ1-1, the V gene TRBV10-3; perhaps TRBD1 as D (6 bases). Germline V gene lookup returns CDR1 ENHRY and CDR2 SYGVKD. V lost 7 bases to trimming and J lost 1 base, with 13 bases between them. The CDR3 has 14 amino acids. The CDR3 coding sequence is TGTGCCATCAATTCACAGGGCTCGAACACTGAAGCTTTCTTT. Translating gives CAINSQGSNTEAFF.

This chain links TRBV15 with TRBJ1-2; D unresolved. The V and J ends lost 3 bases and 6 bases respectively, with 14 bases between them. The CDR3 is 14 residues long. From germline, CDR1 is LNHNV and CDR2 YYDKDF (reference sequence). The CDR3 here is CATSSGQLVHGYTF. CDR3 nucleotides: TGTGCCACCAGCAGCGGGCAGCTAGTCCATGGCTACACCTTC.

The gene calls are TRBV19 and TRBJ2-5; D is perhaps TRBD1 (6 bases). Germline values: CDR1 LNHDA, CDR2 SQIVND (reference sequence). The CDR3 runs 14 residues. V was shortened by 4 bases and J by 5 bases, with 14 bases between the two germline ends. The CDR3 DNA follows: TGTGCCAGTAGTACCCCGGACAGTACCGAGACCCAGTACTTC. Translating it yields CASSTPDSTETQYF.

The chain combines TRBV7-9 with TRBJ1-2; a weak D match, TRBD1 (6 bases). The CDR3 sequence is 14 residues long. Between the trimmed V and J ends, which lost 7 bases and 2 bases, there was a span of 14 bases. Germline assignment: CDR1 SEHNR and CDR2 FQNEAQ (reference sequence). CDR3 loop: CASNPDGGNYGYTF. The DNA for the CDR3 is TGTGCCAGCAACCCGGACGGGGGCAACTATGGCTACACCTTC.

CDR3 sequence: CSAKWAANYGYTF. In nucleotides, the CDR3 is TGCAGTGCTAAGTGGGCTGCTAACTATGGCTACACCTTC. The chain has TRBV20-1 and TRBJ1-2, with no clear D. The ends were cut back, 4 bases at V and 0 bases at J, with 9 bases in the middle. This CDR3 region has 13 residues. Germline CDR1 is DFQATT and CDR2 is SNEGSKA (reference sequence).

The CDR3 sequence: CASSLELGADTQYF. The CDR3 nucleotides read TGTGCCAGCAGCTTAGAGTTAGGGGCAGATACGCAGTATTTT. V and J are TRBV7-2 and TRBJ2-3, with D possibly being TRBD1 (5 bases). This CDR3 comprises 14 residues. Germline V gene data show CDR1 as SGHTA and CDR2 as FQGNSA. With 1 base removed from V and 4 bases from J, the gap between germline ends came to 9 bases.

This clonotype has just one count. One junction end disagrees with the germline gene, perhaps due to a read error. V is TRBV7-9 and J is TRBJ1-5; 7 bases align to TRBD1. This CDR3 spans 16 amino acids. Per germline, CDR1 SEHNR and CDR2 FQNEAQ (reference sequence). The CDR3, as DNA: TGTGCCAGTAGCTTAGAGGGGGCTCGTAGCAATCAGCCCCAGCATTTT. Encoded protein: CASSLEGARSNQPQHF.